This TCR beta chain was recorded in a study of patients and donors after allogeneic stem cell transplantation. TCRdb re-analysed the RT-PCR reads in MiXCR, keeping a single row per CDR3 protein. The table includes more than 850,000 distinct CDR3 sequences, under 20% detected once. This CDR3 has 15 residues. The germline CDR1 and CDR2 sequences are SGHTA and FQGNSA. The trim removed 4 bases at V and 7 bases at J, leaving 7 bases unmatched. The source of this sequence is a human donor who was either an allogeneic HSCT recipient or a stem cell or donor lymphocyte infusion donor (not recorded which). It is not recorded whose cells these are; they may come from a transplant donor. Sequencing was performed on blood, either unsorted or a sorted T cell fraction (not recorded which). V and J are TRBV7-2 and TRBJ2-1; TRBD2 matches at 10 bases. CDR3 loop: CASSSPLAGENEQFF. The CDR3 nucleotides read TGTGCCAGCAGCTCCCCCCTAGCGGGGGAAAATGAGCAGTTCTTC.